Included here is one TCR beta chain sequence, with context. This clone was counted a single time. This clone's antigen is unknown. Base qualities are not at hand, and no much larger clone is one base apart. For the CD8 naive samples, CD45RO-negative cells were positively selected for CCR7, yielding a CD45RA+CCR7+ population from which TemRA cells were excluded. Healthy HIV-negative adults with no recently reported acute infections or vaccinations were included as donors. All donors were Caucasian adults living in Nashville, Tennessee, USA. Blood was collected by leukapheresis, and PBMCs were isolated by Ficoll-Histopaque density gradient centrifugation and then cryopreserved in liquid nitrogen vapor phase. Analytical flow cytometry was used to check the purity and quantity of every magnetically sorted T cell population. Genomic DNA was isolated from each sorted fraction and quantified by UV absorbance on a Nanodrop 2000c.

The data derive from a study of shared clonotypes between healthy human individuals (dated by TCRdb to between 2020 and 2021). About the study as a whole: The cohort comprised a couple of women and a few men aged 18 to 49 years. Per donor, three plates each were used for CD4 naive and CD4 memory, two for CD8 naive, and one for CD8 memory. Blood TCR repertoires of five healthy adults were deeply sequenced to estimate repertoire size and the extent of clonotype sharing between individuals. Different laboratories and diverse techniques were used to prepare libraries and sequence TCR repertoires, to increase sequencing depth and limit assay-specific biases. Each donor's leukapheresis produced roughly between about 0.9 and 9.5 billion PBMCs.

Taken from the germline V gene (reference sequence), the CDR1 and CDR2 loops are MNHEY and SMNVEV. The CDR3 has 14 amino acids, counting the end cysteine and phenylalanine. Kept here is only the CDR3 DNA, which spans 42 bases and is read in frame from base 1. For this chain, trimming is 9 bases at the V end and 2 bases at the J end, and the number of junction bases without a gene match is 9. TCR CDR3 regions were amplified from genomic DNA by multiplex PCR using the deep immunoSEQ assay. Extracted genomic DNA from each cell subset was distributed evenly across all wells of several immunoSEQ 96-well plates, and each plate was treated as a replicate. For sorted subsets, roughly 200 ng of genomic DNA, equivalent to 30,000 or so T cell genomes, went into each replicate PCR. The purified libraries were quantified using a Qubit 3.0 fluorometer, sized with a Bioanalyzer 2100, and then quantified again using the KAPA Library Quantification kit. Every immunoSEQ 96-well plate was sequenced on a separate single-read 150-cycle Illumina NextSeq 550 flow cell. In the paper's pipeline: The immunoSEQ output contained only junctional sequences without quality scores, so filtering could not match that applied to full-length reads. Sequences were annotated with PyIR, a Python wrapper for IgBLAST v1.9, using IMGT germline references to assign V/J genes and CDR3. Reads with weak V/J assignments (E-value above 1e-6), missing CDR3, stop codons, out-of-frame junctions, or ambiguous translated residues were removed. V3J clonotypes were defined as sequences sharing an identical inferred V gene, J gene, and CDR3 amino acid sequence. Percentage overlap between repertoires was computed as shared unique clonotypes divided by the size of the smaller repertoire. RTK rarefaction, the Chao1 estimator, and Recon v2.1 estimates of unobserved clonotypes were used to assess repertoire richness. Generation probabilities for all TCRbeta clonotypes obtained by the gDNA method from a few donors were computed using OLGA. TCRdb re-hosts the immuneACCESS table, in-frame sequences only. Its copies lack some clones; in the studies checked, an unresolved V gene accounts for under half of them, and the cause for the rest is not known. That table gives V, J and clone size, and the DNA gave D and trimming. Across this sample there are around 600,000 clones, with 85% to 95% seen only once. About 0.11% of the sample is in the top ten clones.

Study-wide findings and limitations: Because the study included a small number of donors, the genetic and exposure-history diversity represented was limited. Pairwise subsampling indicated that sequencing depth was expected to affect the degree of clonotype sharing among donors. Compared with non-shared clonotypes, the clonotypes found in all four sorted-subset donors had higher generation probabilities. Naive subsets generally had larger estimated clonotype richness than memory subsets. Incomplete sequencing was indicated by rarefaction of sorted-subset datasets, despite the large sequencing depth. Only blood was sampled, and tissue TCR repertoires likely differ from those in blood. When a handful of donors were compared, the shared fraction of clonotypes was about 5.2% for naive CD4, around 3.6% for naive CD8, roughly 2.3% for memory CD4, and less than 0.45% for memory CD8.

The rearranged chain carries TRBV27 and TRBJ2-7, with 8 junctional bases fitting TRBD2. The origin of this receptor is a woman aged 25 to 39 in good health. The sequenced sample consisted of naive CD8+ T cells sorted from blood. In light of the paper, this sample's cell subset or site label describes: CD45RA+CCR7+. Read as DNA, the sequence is TGTGCCAGAATGTTTAGCGGGGATCCCTACGAGCAGTACTTC. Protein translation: CARMFSGDPYEQYF.